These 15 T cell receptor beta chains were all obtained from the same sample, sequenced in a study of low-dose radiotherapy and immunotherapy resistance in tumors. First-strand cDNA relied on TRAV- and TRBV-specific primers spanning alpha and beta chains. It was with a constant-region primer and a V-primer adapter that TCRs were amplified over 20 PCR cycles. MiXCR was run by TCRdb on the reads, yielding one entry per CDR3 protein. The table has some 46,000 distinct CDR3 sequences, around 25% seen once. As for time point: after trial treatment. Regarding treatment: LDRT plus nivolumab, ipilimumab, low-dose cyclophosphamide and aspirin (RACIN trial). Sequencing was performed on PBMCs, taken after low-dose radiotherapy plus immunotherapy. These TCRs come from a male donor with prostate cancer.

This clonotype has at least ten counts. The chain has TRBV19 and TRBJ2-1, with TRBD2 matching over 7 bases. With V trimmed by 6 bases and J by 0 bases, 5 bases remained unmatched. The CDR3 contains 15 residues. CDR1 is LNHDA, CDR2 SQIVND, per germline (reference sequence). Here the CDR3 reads CASRPSGASYNEQFF. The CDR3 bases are TGTGCCAGTAGGCCGAGCGGGGCCTCCTACAATGAGCAGTTCTTC.

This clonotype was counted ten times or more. The CDR3 spells CASSEQGAYEQYF. In DNA, the CDR3 is TGCGCCAGCAGTGAGCAGGGGGCCTACGAGCAGTACTTC. The chain carries TRBV10-1 and TRBJ2-7; 7 bases are shared with TRBD1. The CDR3 is 13 residues long. Per the germline V gene, CDR1 is WNHNN and CDR2 is SYGVQD (reference sequence). V was clipped by 2 bases and J by 2 bases; unmatched bases: 0.

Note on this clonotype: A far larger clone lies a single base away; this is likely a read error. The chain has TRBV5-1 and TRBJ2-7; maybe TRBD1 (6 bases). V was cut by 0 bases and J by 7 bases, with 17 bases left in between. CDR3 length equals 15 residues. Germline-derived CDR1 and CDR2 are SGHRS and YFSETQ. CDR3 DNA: TGCGCCAGCAGCTTGGTGGGACACAGTTACAATGAGCAGTACTTC. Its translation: CASSLVGHSYNEQYF.

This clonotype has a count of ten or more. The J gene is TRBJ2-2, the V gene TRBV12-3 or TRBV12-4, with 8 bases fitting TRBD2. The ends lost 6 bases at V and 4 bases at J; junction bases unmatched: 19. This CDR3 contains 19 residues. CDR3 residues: CASSPDFMGREGRTGELFF. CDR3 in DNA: TGTGCCAGCAGCCCCGACTTCATGGGACGGGAGGGCCGCACCGGGGAGCTGTTTTTT.

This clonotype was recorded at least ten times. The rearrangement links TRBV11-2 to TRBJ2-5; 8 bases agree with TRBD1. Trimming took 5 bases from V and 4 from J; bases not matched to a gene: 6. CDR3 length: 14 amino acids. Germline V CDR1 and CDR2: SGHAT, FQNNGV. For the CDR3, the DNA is TGTGCCAGCAGCCGAACAGGGGGAAGAGAGACCCAGTACTTC. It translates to CASSRTGGRETQYF.

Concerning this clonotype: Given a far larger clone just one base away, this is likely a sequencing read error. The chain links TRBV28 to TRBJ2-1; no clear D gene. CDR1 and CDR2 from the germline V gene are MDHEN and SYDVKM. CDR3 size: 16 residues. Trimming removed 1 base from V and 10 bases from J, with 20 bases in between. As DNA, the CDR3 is TGTGCCAGCAGTTTATATGGCGGAAGGGCCCCCCACGAGCAGTTCTTC. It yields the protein CASSLYGGRAPHEQFF.

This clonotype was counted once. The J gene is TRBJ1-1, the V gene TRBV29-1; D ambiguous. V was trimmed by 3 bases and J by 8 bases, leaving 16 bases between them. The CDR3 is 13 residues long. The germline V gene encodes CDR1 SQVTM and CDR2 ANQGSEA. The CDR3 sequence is CSVDGIQKSEAFF. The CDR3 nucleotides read TGCAGCGTTGACGGGATCCAAAAATCGGAAGCTTTCTTT.

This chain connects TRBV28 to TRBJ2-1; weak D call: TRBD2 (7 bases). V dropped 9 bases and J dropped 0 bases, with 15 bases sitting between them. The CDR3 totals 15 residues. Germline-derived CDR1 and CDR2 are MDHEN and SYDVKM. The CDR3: CARSGAGASYNEQFF. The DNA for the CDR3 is TGTGCCAGGTCAGGGGCGGGAGCCTCCTACAATGAGCAGTTCTTC.

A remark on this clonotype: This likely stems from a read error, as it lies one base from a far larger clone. CDR3 loop: CASSRPGTWGTNEQFF. CDR3 DNA: TGTGCCAGCAGCCGCCCCGGGACATGGGGAACGAATGAGCAGTTCTTC. The genes are TRBV7-9 and TRBJ2-1; a possible D gene is TRBD1 (6 bases). Trimming removed 5 bases at V and 7 bases at J, with 21 bases between. The CDR3 has 16 amino acids. The V gene's germline CDR1 is SEHNR and CDR2 FQNEAQ (reference sequence).

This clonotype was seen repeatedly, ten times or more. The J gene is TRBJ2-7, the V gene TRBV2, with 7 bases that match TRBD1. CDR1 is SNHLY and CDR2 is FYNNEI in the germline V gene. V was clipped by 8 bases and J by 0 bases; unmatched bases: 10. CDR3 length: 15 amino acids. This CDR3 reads CASPSVGGLSYEQYF. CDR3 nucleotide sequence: TGTGCCAGCCCTTCCGTAGGGGGCCTCTCCTACGAGCAGTACTTC.

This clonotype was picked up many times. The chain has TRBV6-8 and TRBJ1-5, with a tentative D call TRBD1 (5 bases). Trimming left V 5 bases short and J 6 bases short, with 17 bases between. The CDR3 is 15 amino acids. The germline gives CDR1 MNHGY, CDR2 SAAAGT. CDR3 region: CASSEGVGRRQPQHF. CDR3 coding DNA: TGTGCCAGCAGTGAAGGGGTAGGGAGGCGTCAGCCCCAGCATTTT.

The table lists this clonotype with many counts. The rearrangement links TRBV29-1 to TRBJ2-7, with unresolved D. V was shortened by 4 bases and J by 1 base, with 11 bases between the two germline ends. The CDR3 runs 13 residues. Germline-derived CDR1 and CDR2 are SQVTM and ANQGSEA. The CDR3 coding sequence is TGCAGCGTTGGCTCTTCGTATTCCTACGAGCAGTACTTC. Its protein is CSVGSSYSYEQYF.

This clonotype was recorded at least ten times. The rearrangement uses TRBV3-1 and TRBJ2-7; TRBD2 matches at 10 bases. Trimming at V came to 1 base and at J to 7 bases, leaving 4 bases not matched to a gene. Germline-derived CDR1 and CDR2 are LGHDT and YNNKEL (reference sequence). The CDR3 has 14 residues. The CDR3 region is CASSQVLAGEEQYF. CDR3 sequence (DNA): TGTGCCAGCAGCCAAGTCCTAGCGGGAGAGGAGCAGTACTTC.

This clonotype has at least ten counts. CDR3 in amino acids: CASSLGGAKYGYTF. The DNA of the CDR3 is TGTGCCAGCAGTTTGGGGGGGGCGAAGTATGGCTACACCTTC. This chain uses TRBV26 with TRBJ1-2; the table gives TRBD1 as D, unverified against the DNA. TRBV26 is designated a pseudogene. This CDR3 is built from 14 residues.

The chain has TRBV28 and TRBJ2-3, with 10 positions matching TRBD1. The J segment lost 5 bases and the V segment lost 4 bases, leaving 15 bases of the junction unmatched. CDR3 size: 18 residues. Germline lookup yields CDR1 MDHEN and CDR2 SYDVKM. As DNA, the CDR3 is TGTGCCAGCAGTTGGGGACAGGGGTTCGGTACGTTAGGAGATACGCAGTATTTT. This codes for CASSWGQGFGTLGDTQYF.